The entry below gives a single T cell receptor beta chain sequence along with its context. It lacks a known antigen. No much larger clone exists at a distance of one base, and base qualities are not known. Clipping removes 3 bases from V and 6 bases from J, with 7 as the unmatched junction base count. From a lookup of the germline V gene, CDR1 and CDR2 are KGHDR and SFDVKD. From its cysteine to its phenylalanine, the CDR3 spans 16 amino acids. The DNA shown is the 48-base CDR3, in frame from base 1. Collaborating institutions collected whole blood in K2EDTA tubes following their own protocols. For TCRbeta analysis, collaborators shipped samples as frozen whole blood, isolated PBMCs, or DNA extracted from either of those sample types. TCRbeta CDR3 regions were amplified from genomic DNA by means of the immunoSEQ Assay, a bias-controlled multiplex PCR. For the original study's pipeline: Nucleated cell counts per sample were estimated from amplification of reference gene primers within the assay. To quantify the absolute abundance of each unique TCRbeta CDR3 rearrangement, sequence reads were collapsed and filtered. For each sample, productive Simpson clonality was calculated by taking the square root of Simpson's diversity index across productive rearrangements. TCRdb mirrors the immuneACCESS table, restricted to in-frame sequences. Some clones are absent from its copies; in checked studies, under half trace to an unresolved V gene, and the reason for the others is unknown. The V and J calls and clone size come from that table; D and trimming were worked out from the DNA. Counted in this sample were some 120,000 clones; approximately 90% of them appeared once. The ten biggest clones cover more than 1.5% of the sample.

The data were taken from a study of blood T cell repertoires in COVID-19 (TCRdb year 2020). Turning to the overall study: Collaborator samples came from the United States, Italy and Spain and covered acute and convalescent phases of COVID-19. The prospective study material was composed of cDNA or gDNA derived from T cells, B-cell-depleted T cells, or PBMCs. Deeply sampled blood TCRbeta repertoires from subjects exposed to, actively infected with, or recovered from COVID-19 were included in the dataset. A freely available public database, intended as a resource for researchers studying the immune response to SARS-CoV-2, is where the repertoires were released. Samples were obtained from the ongoing ImmuneRACE study (first 160 participants) and from over 1,000 subjects provided by 6 global collaborators. Sample metadata almost always included a de-identified subject ID, COVID-19 status, age in years and sex. Where HLA class I and class II types were available, the types were taken from metadata supplied by the sample provider, not from assay-based typing.

General conclusions and limits of the study: Clinical and demographic metadata were provided uncurated, with the amount varying by source and participant.

What was sequenced was peripheral blood. The receptor chain draws on TRBV24-1 and TRBJ2-2; 9 junctional bases match TRBD2. This receptor was obtained from a human donor in a cohort sampled during active COVID-19. The nucleotides read TGTGCCACCAGTGATCCCGGGACTAGCACGTCCGGGGAGCTGTTTTTT. Its translation reads: CATSDPGTSTSGELFF.